This T cell receptor (beta chain) stems from a study of blood T cell repertoires in COVID-19. Across the whole study: From the United States, Italy and Spain came samples of acute and convalescent COVID-19. PBMCs, B-cell-depleted T cells, or T cells provided the cDNA or gDNA that made up the material.

Germline V gene lookup returns CDR1 SGHNT and CDR2 YYREEE (reference sequence). The V gene lost 4 bases and the J gene lost 0 bases, with 6 bases spanning the gap. This CDR3 has 13 amino acids. In the study's own analysis: Reference gene primers were amplified, and this amplification served to estimate nucleated cell counts. Profiled with immunoSEQ multiplex PCR; TCRdb holds only in-frame clones, not every one. For V, J and clone size, that table is used; D and trimming come from the DNA. This sample has more than 90,000 clones, with 85% found just once. The sequence was collected from an older man with acute or convalescent COVID-19. The chain carries TRBV5-4 and TRBJ2-3; no definite D call. Material for sequencing was peripheral blood. Written as DNA, the CDR3 is TGTGCCAGCAGCCCAGGTAGCACAGATACGCAGTATTTT. Translating it yields CASSPGSTDTQYF. The full variable domain, with the rest looked up from reference TRBV5-4 and TRBJ2-3, is ETGVTQSPTHLIKTRGQQVTLRCSSQSGHNTVSWYQQALGQGPQFIFQYYREEENGRGNFPPRFSGLQFPNYSSELNVNALELDDSALYLCASSPGSTDTQYFGPGTRLTVL.